This entry describes one TCR beta chain. What it recognizes is unknown. This specimen belongs to a study of graft-versus-host responses after intestinal transplantation. Across the study: Recipients had multivisceral, liver-intestinal, or isolated intestinal transplants. Each recipient received anti-thymocyte globulin induction, then tacrolimus and steroids for about 3 years.

TCRdb's table, derived via immunoSEQ multiplex PCR, lists solely in-frame clones and lacks some. Among about 100,000 clones, roughly 87% were seen once, and the ten largest hold about 0.9%. Study-level points and caveats: Recipient-marrow GvH clones were detected, some having first appeared in ileum or blood. Levels of circulating GvH clones at their peak were associated with early post-transplant HvG declines.

Germline assignment: CDR1 MDHEN and CDR2 SYDVKM. With 1 base clipped from V and 1 base from J, the junction kept 11 bases outside the gene matches. The CDR3 runs 19 residues. The TCR was taken from a human donor who received an intestinal transplant. This sample comprised unstimulated CD4+ T cells sorted from spleen or lymph node cells, obtained before intestinal transplant. The rearrangement uses TRBV28 and TRBJ2-3; 10 nucleotides agree with TRBD2. CDR3: CASSLYGGLAGGGTDTQYF. The CDR3 nucleotides are TGTGCCAGCAGTTTATACGGGGGCTTAGCGGGAGGCGGCACAGATACGCAGTATTTT.